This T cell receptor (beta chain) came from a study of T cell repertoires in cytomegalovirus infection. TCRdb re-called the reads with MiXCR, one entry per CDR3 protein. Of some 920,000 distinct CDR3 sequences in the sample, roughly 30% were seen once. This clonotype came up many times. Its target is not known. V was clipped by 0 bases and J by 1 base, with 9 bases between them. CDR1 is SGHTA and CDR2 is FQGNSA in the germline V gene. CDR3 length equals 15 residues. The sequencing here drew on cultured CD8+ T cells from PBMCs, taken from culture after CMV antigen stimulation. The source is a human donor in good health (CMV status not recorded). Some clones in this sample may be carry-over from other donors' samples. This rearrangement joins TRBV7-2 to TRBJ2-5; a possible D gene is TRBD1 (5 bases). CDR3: CASSLADSRQETQYF. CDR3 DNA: TGTGCCAGCAGCTTAGCTGACAGCCGCCAAGAGACCCAGTACTTC.